Following are 24 T cell receptor beta chains from one sample sequenced in a study of blood T cell repertoires in COVID-19. Data came from immunoSEQ multiplex PCR; TCRdb stores just in-frame clones and leaves some out. The sample holds some 150,000 clones, 80% to 90% seen once. The specimen sequenced was peripheral blood. The receptors come from a woman aged 45-65 years with acute or convalescent COVID-19.

This chain connects TRBV6-5 to TRBJ1-5; D is uncertain. Looked up from germline, CDR1 is MNHEY and CDR2 is SVGAGI. The CDR3 consists of 13 residues. The V gene lost 6 bases and the J gene lost 5 bases, with 11 bases spanning the gap. CDR3 region: CASSHLRDQPQHF. CDR3 nucleotide sequence: TGTGCCAGCAGCCACCTGAGGGATCAGCCCCAGCATTTT.

V is TRBV14 and J is TRBJ2-3; 7 bases fit TRBD1. Unmatched junction bases numbered 4, after V lost 4 bases and J lost 6 bases. Germline V gives CDR1 SGHDN, CDR2 FVKESK. CDR3 length equals 13 residues. Here the CDR3 reads CASSPGGEDTQYF. DNA for the CDR3: TGTGCCAGCAGCCCAGGGGGAGAGGATACGCAGTATTTT.

The CDR3 loop reads CASSPSLAGGAVFSTDTQYF. CDR3 bases: TGTGCCAGCAGCCCTTCCTTAGCGGGAGGTGCCGTCTTTAGCACAGATACGCAGTATTTT. The chain employs TRBV9 and TRBJ2-3; 10 positions match TRBD2. This CDR3 comprises 20 residues. The V gene end was trimmed by 4 bases and the J gene end by 0 bases; junction bases not matched to a gene: 17. CDR1 SGDLS and CDR2 YYNGEE come from the germline V gene.

The chain links TRBV7-9 to TRBJ1-3, with 12 bases that match TRBD1. The CDR3 has 14 residues. Germline loops: CDR1 SEHNR, CDR2 FQNEAQ (reference sequence). Trimming at V came to 5 bases and at J to 8 bases, leaving 4 bases not matched to a gene. The CDR3, as DNA: TGTGCCAGCAGCCTGGGACAGGGGGCGGACACCATATATTTT. This translates into CASSLGQGADTIYF.

The chain carries TRBV21-1 and TRBJ1-5; the tabulated D call, TRBD1, remains unverified against the DNA. TRBV21-1 is designated a pseudogene. The CDR3 runs to 19 residues. This CDR3 reads CASSYGSGTGVMSNQPQHF. CDR3 DNA: TGTGCCAGCAGCTACGGAAGTGGGACAGGGGTGATGAGCAATCAGCCCCAGCATTTT.

A single count supports this clone. The genes are TRBV18 and TRBJ1-2; the match to TRBD1 covers 9 bases. Germline V gene data show CDR1 as KGHSH and CDR2 as LQKENI. After removal of 0 bases from V and 4 bases from J, the junction contained 3 bases not matched to a gene. The CDR3 totals 15 residues. This chain's CDR3 is CASSPPTGGSYGYTF. CDR3 in DNA: TGTGCCAGCTCACCACCGACAGGGGGGAGCTATGGCTACACCTTC.

This clone appeared once. V gene TRBV19 combines with J gene TRBJ2-2; a weak D match, TRBD1 (6 bases). The CDR3 loop spans 14 amino acids. Trimming stripped 6 bases from V and 7 bases from J, with 15 bases between. The V gene's germline CDR1 is LNHDA and CDR2 SQIVND (reference sequence). The DNA of the CDR3 is TGTGCCAGTAGGAGGGGGATCGGGATCGGGGAGCTGTTTTTT. Protein sequence: CASRRGIGIGELFF.

This chain links TRBV6-1 with TRBJ1-5; 7 bases fit TRBD1. The J segment lost 6 bases and the V segment lost 1 base, leaving 3 bases of the junction unmatched. The CDR3 has 14 residues. Germline V gene sequence: CDR1 MNHNS, CDR2 SASEGT. The CDR3 coding sequence is TGTGCCAGCAGTGAAGGGGCAGGGGGTCAGCCCCAGCATTTT. Translated, it gives CASSEGAGGQPQHF.

This chain joins TRBV4-3 and TRBJ1-5, with 8 bases aligning to TRBD1. The length of the CDR3 is 19 residues. Germline values: CDR1 LGHNA, CDR2 YSLEER. J gave up 6 bases and V 1 base, and 17 bases lay outside the gene matches. CDR3 DNA sequence: TGCGCCAGCAGCCAAGTCGTTCCAGGTCGGGGACAGGAGGGTCAGCCCCAGCATTTT. This codes for CASSQVVPGRGQEGQPQHF.

V usage is TRBV30 and J usage is TRBJ2-4; weak D call: TRBD1 (6 bases). With 4 bases removed from V and 3 bases from J, the gap between germline ends came to 10 bases. In germline, CDR1 is GTSNPN, CDR2 SVGIG (reference sequence). The CDR3 loop spans 13 amino acids. CDR3 in amino acids: CAWTGDVKNIQYF. The CDR3 region has the DNA TGTGCCTGGACAGGGGATGTCAAAAACATTCAGTACTTC.

The chain carries TRBV5-4 and TRBJ2-1; 10 positions match TRBD1. Losses at the gene ends were 7 bases for V and 15 bases for J; bases not matched to a gene: 13. This CDR3 is 13 amino acids long. From germline, CDR1 is SGHNT and CDR2 YYREEE (reference sequence). CDR3 bases: TGTGCCAGCGAGGGAGAGACAGGGGGCGGTCGGTTCTTC. Protein sequence: CASEGETGGGRFF.

This sequence joins TRBV19 and TRBJ2-1; 10 bases agree with TRBD2. Per germline, CDR1 LNHDA and CDR2 SQIVND (reference sequence). V lost 7 bases and J lost 9; bases outside the gene matches: 18. The CDR3 totals 17 residues. Written as DNA, the CDR3 is TGTGCCAGTAAAACCACTAGCGGGATTGGGATCCCCAGTGAGCAGTTCTTC. It specifies CASKTTSGIGIPSEQFF.

The gene calls are TRBV11-3 and TRBJ2-2; TRBD2 matches at 7 bases. CDR1 SGHNT and CDR2 YENEEA come from the germline V gene. The CDR3 totals 17 residues. Germline trimming cut 0 bases from V and 3 bases from J; bases unmatched to any gene: 7. The CDR3 reads CASSLEGSGADTGELFF. The CDR3, as DNA: TGTGCCAGCAGCTTAGAGGGCAGCGGGGCGGACACCGGGGAGCTGTTTTTT.

The V and J genes are TRBV6-5 and TRBJ1-2, with TRBD1 identical over 7 bases. The length of the CDR3 is 13 residues. CDR1 MNHEY and CDR2 SVGAGI come from the germline V gene. Trimming took 7 bases from V and 8 from J; bases not matched to a gene: 10. The CDR3 loop reads CASTTYGTAGYTF. Here the CDR3 DNA reads TGTGCCAGCACCACCTACGGGACAGCCGGCTACACCTTC.

Of note for this clone: Mismatch with germline at one junction end may stem from a read error. The chain couples TRBV29-1 to TRBJ2-5; 9 bases align to TRBD1. CDR1 and CDR2 from the germline V gene are SQVTM and ANQGSEA. The CDR3 extends over 11 amino acids. In DNA form, the CDR3 reads TGCAGCGTTGATATCGGGGACAGGGAGAACTTC. The encoded protein is CSVDIGDRENF.

This rearrangement joins TRBV6-2 or TRBV6-3 to TRBJ2-7; D is perhaps TRBD2 (6 bases). The CDR3 contains 13 residues. Trimming pared 6 bases from V and 4 bases from J, leaving 13 bases between. Per germline, CDR1 MNHEY and CDR2 SVGEGT. The CDR3, as DNA: TGTGCCAGCAGCCACCCCCGGGGGTACGAGCAGTACTTC. Translating it yields CASSHPRGYEQYF.

The chain carries TRBV10-2 and TRBJ1-1; 7 nucleotides match TRBD1. Germline CDR1 reads WSHSY; CDR2 reads SAAADI. Trimming took 4 bases from V and 3 from J; bases not matched to a gene: 5. This CDR3 comprises 14 residues. CDR3 nucleotide sequence: TGCGCCAGCAGTGTCCGGGACAGAGACACTGAAGCTTTCTTT. Its translation is CASSVRDRDTEAFF.

The chain is built from TRBV19 and TRBJ1-5; 8 positions agree with TRBD1. Trimming cost V 3 bases and J 3 bases; bases outside gene matches: 7. The CDR3 runs 16 residues. Germline V gene data show CDR1 as LNHDA and CDR2 as SQIVND (reference sequence). In DNA form, the CDR3 reads TGTGCCAGTAGTATGACAGGGGTTGCGGCCAATCAGCCCCAGCATTTT. Translated, it gives CASSMTGVAANQPQHF.

The rearrangement joins TRBV29-1 to TRBJ1-3; 7 bases are a match to TRBD1. The CDR3 spans 14 residues. Trimming cost V 3 bases and J 4 bases; bases outside gene matches: 6. CDR1 SQVTM and CDR2 ANQGSEA come from the germline V gene. The CDR3 spells CSVERDSGGNTIYF. In DNA form, the CDR3 reads TGCAGCGTTGAGAGGGACAGCGGGGGAAACACCATATATTTT.

The chain recombines TRBV7-2 with TRBJ2-1; D not resolved. The CDR3 is 16 amino acids. V lost 5 bases and J 5 bases, leaving 19 bases between the germline ends. CDR1 and CDR2 from the germline V gene are SGHTA and FQGNSA. CDR3 residues: CASSPRGGRRHNEQFF. In DNA form, the CDR3 reads TGTGCCAGCAGCCCCCGCGGCGGCCGACGACACAATGAGCAGTTCTTC.

CDR3: CASSTRDRAEKLFF. DNA for the CDR3: TGTGCCAGCAGCACCCGGGACAGGGCTGAAAAACTGTTTTTT. The chain is built from TRBV7-8 and TRBJ1-4; 9 nucleotides match TRBD1. This CDR3 has 14 residues. In germline, CDR1 is SGHVS, CDR2 FQNEAQ. The V gene end was trimmed by 5 bases and the J gene end by 7 bases; junction bases not matched to a gene: 5. Complete variable domain (other parts from reference TRBV7-8 and TRBJ1-4): GAGVSQSPRYKVAKRGQDVALRCDPISGHVSLFWYQQALGQGPEFLTYFQNEAQLDKSGLPSDRFFAERPEGSVSTLKIQRTQQEDSAVYLCASSTRDRAEKLFFGSGTQLSVL.

This clone was counted between two and nine times. CDR3 residues: CASSQQQGANYGYTF. CDR3 coding DNA: TGTGCCAGCAGCCAACAACAGGGGGCTAACTATGGCTACACCTTC. The rearrangement joins TRBV3-1 (or the pseudogene TRBV3-2) to TRBJ1-2; 8 bases are shared with TRBD1. J was trimmed by 0 bases and V by 2 bases; bases with no gene match: 2. Germline V CDR1 and CDR2: LGHDT, YNNKEL (reference sequence). The CDR3 loop spans 15 amino acids.

This chain links TRBV30 with TRBJ2-3, with TRBD2 matching 8 bases. The CDR3 spans 14 residues. J lost 9 bases, V lost 0 bases, and 8 bases had no gene match. CDR1 and CDR2 from the germline V gene are GTSNPN and SVGIG (reference sequence). CDR3 nucleotides: TGTGCCTGGAGTGTACTGGCGGGAGGCGACACGCAGTATTTT. This encodes CAWSVLAGGDTQYF.

The chain links TRBV7-3 to TRBJ1-1, with TRBD1 as a possible D gene (5 bases). The ends were cut back, 3 bases at V and 5 bases at J, with 10 bases in the middle. This CDR3 is built from 13 residues. The germline gives CDR1 SGHTA, CDR2 FQGTGA. The CDR3 DNA is TGTGCCAGCAGCTTGGGGGGAGATACTGAAGCTTTCTTT. This encodes CASSLGGDTEAFF.